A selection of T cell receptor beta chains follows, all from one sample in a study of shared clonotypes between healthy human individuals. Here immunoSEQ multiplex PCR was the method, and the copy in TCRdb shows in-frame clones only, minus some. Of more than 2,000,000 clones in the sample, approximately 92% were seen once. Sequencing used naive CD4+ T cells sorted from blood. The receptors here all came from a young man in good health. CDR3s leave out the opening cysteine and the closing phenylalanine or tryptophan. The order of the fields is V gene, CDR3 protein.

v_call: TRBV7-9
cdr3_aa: ASRAGASYEQY

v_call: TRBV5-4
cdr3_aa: ASSRDRHQPQH

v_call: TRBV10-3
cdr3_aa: ATTGLVGNTIY

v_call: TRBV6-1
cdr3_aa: ASSEAWQGVTLH

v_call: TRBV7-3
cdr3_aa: ASSLEQSSGANVLT

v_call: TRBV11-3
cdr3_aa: ASSLGDQETQY

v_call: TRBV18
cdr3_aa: ASSPVDRGLYEQY

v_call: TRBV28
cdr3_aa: ASSPSDRGATYEQY

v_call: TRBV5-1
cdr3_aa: ASSVTGSNEQF

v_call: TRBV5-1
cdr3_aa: ASSLAQENTEAF

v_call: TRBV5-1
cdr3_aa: ASSPLRGQETQY

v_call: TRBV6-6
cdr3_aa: ASRKVNTGELF

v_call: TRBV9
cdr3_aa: ASSVGGSNTEAF

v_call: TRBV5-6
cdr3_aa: ASSLGAGVSQTQY

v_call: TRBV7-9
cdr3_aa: ASSLGAIYEQY

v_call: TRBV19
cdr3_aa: ASSRPGLRGNEQF

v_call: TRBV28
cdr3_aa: ASSLRGGARYEQY

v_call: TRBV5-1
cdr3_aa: ASSLAGLAGVVDTQY

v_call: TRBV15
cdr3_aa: ATSRPVSREQF

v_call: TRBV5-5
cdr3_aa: ASSRDSIQETQY

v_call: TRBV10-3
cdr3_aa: AIPPGECAGARLVECNYGYT

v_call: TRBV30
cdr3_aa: AWSEVAHWGSSYEQY